The subject of this entry is one T cell receptor (beta chain). Original processing methods: Amplification of reference gene primers provided the estimated nucleated cell counts. Profiled with immunoSEQ multiplex PCR; TCRdb holds only in-frame clones, not every one. V and J calls and clone size follow that table, whereas D and trimming were derived from the DNA. The repertoire holds 70,000 or so clones, with more than 80% as singletons. This entry is derived from a study of blood T cell repertoires in COVID-19. Study at large: The United States, Italy and Spain were the sources of the acute and convalescent COVID-19 samples. From T cells, B-cell-depleted T cells, or PBMCs came the material, which was cDNA or gDNA.

Germline CDR1 DFQATT, CDR2 SNEGSKA (reference sequence). The CDR3 is 11 residues long. This TCR was recovered from a man aged 25 to 45 with acute or convalescent COVID-19. V gene TRBV20-1 combines with J gene TRBJ2-1; D gene ambiguous. The specimen sequenced was peripheral blood. CDR3 DNA: TGCAGGATGACTCAAGGAGATGAGCAGTTCTTC. Its protein product is CRMTQGDEQFF.